What follows are 15 T cell receptor beta chains derived from one specimen sequenced in a study of T-cell memory formation after mild COVID-19 (dated by TCRdb to about 2021). Libraries came from 5' RACE. The run used an Illumina NovaSeq 6000. Using fastp trimming at Q25 and MiXCR clonotype assembly, TCRdb reanalyzed the public sequencing data and kept in-frame beta chains. Every entry covers one CDR3 protein and lists the most common genes and DNA from its rows. In this sample the table shows around 30,000 distinct CDR3 sequences, roughly 12% of which occur a single time. Together, the top ten hold roughly 15% of the sample. The sequencing input was PBMCs or a T cell subset sorted from them (not recorded which). The receptors come from an adult woman who had mild COVID-19 (a few samples of this study predate the infection). The sample titles of this study are shuffled in the database, so cell type and time point are left out; the donor was told from shared clones.

This clonotype appeared many times. J is TRBJ2-2 and V is TRBV27; TRBD2 matches at 7 bases. This CDR3 has 17 residues. V lost 2 bases to trimming and J lost 3 bases; unmatched junction nucleotides: 9. Germline assignment: CDR1 MNHEY and CDR2 SMNVEV (reference sequence). Here the CDR3 DNA reads TGTGCCAGCAGTTTAAGGCAAGCGGGAAGGTACACCGGGGAGCTGTTTTTT. Its protein product is CASSLRQAGRYTGELFF.

This clonotype was detected many times. The V call is TRBV29-1, the J call TRBJ2-2; D is uncertain. The CDR3 has 10 amino acids. Germline V lookup: CDR1 SQVTM, CDR2 ANQGSEA. Trimming removed 3 bases from V and 4 bases from J, with 0 bases in between. In nucleotides, the CDR3 is TGCAGCGTTGACACCGGGGAGCTGTTTTTT. Protein sequence: CSVDTGELFF.

The sample holds many counts of this clonotype. The chain links TRBV4-1 to TRBJ2-2, with D hard to call. The V gene lost 2 bases and the J gene lost 4 bases, with 5 bases spanning the gap. Looked up from germline, CDR1 is MGHRA and CDR2 is YSYEKL. The CDR3 has 13 residues. The CDR3 region is CASSQSATGELFF. The CDR3 DNA follows: TGCGCCAGCAGCCAAAGTGCCACCGGGGAGCTGTTTTTT.

This clonotype was seen at least ten times. The chain links TRBV6-2 or TRBV6-3 to TRBJ2-3; a possible D gene is TRBD2 (6 bases). Trimming shortened V by 7 bases and J by 4 bases, and 18 bases separated the two germline ends. Germline CDR1 is MNHEY and CDR2 is SVGEGT. The CDR3 runs 15 residues. The CDR3 loop is CASTQEGSGADTQYF. The CDR3 nucleotides are TGTGCCAGCACCCAGGAGGGGAGCGGCGCAGATACGCAGTATTTT.

This clonotype was found a few times. The J gene is TRBJ2-3, the V gene TRBV6-5, with 13 bases matching TRBD2. There are 21 residues in the CDR3. Germline trimming cut 5 bases from V and 4 bases from J; bases unmatched to any gene: 21. The germline gives CDR1 MNHEY, CDR2 SVGAGI. Here the CDR3 DNA reads TGTGCCAGCAGTACCCTCCGACTACTAGCGGGGGGGGAGGGTGTAGCAGATACGCAGTATTTT. Translation gives CASSTLRLLAGGEGVADTQYF.

There are many counts of this clonotype. The chain is built from TRBV2 and TRBJ2-3; D is uncertain. The V gene's germline CDR1 is SNHLY and CDR2 FYNNEI. V was shortened by 2 bases and J by 3 bases, with 15 bases between the two germline ends. This CDR3 has 16 amino acids. The CDR3 region has the DNA TGTGCCAGCAGTGAAACAAAATACTCTAGAACAGATACGCAGTATTTT. Protein sequence: CASSETKYSRTDTQYF.

This clonotype showed up many times. V usage is TRBV7-6 and J usage is TRBJ2-7, with D tentatively TRBD2 (6 bases). CDR3 length: 15 amino acids. The V gene's germline CDR1 is SGHVS and CDR2 FNYEAQ. V shed 2 bases and J shed 0 bases, with 11 bases lying between them. CDR3 sequence reads: CASSLQAGTSYEQYF. CDR3 nucleotides: TGTGCCAGCAGCTTACAAGCGGGTACCTCCTACGAGCAGTACTTC.

In its sample, this clonotype was seen many times. The CDR3 DNA follows: TGTGCCAGCAGCTACCGGACAGGGGACGAGCAGTACTTC. It specifies CASSYRTGDEQYF. The V call is TRBV14, the J call TRBJ2-7; 9 positions match TRBD1. The CDR3 spans 13 residues. Germline V gives CDR1 SGHDN, CDR2 FVKESK. The trim removed 5 bases at V and 5 bases at J, leaving 4 bases unmatched.

This clonotype was seen at least ten times. The chain has TRBV7-2 and TRBJ2-7, with TRBD1 matching over 8 bases. The J segment lost 0 bases and the V segment lost 0 bases, leaving 1 base of the junction unmatched. The V gene's germline CDR1 is SGHTA and CDR2 FQGNSA. The CDR3 is made up of 15 amino acids. This chain's CDR3 is CASSLAGTGSYEQYF. The CDR3, as DNA: TGTGCCAGCAGCTTAGCCGGGACAGGCTCCTACGAGCAGTACTTC.

The gene calls are TRBV30 and TRBJ1-3; D is undetermined. This CDR3 spans 11 amino acids. Germline-derived CDR1 and CDR2 are GTSNPN and SVGIG (reference sequence). Trimming stripped 5 bases from V and 0 bases from J, with 2 bases between. DNA of the CDR3: TGTGCCTGGGGCTCTGGAAACACCATATATTTT. Translating gives CAWGSGNTIYF.

This clonotype was recorded many times. The chain employs TRBV2 and TRBJ2-1, with D tentatively TRBD2 (5 bases). CDR1 is SNHLY and CDR2 is FYNNEI in the germline V gene. Trimming took 6 bases from V and 3 from J, leaving 21 bases between them. This CDR3 comprises 17 residues. The CDR3 here is CASSPLAPGHLYNEQFF. CDR3 DNA sequence: TGTGCCAGCAGCCCTCTAGCTCCCGGGCACCTCTACAATGAGCAGTTCTTC.

This clonotype showed up many times. CDR3 protein: CASSLGETPEQFF. The CDR3 nucleotides are TGCGCCAGCAGCTTGGGGGAGACCCCCGAGCAGTTCTTC. V and J are TRBV5-1 and TRBJ2-1; perhaps TRBD2 as D (5 bases). Germline lookup yields CDR1 SGHRS and CDR2 YFSETQ. The V end lost 0 bases, the J end lost 10 bases, and 11 bases lay between the germline ends. The length of the CDR3 is 13 residues.

This clonotype occurred many times. The CDR3 bases are TGTGCCAGCAGCTTAGATGGGCTAGCGGGCGTTTACAATGAGCAGTTCTTC. It translates to CASSLDGLAGVYNEQFF. The rearrangement links TRBV11-3 to TRBJ2-1, with 8 bases identical to TRBD2. The germline gives CDR1 SGHNT, CDR2 YENEEA. V trimming: 0 bases; J trimming: 4 bases; junction bases outside the gene matches: 8. This CDR3 is 17 amino acids long.

Ten or more counts support this clonotype. This chain connects TRBV6-2 or TRBV6-3 to TRBJ2-1, with 14 bases that match TRBD2. After removal of 0 bases from V and 7 bases from J, the junction contained 11 bases not matched to a gene. Germline loops: CDR1 MNHEY, CDR2 SVGEGT. There are 19 residues in the CDR3. The CDR3 DNA reads TGTGCCAGCAGTTACTCGCATCCGACTAGCGGGAGGGTTCGTAATGAGCAGTTCTTC. Residues: CASSYSHPTSGRVRNEQFF.

This clonotype was counted many times. The chain links TRBV7-9 to TRBJ1-3; TRBD1 agrees at 10 bases. The V segment lost 5 bases and the J segment 2 bases; nucleotides outside the gene matches: 0. The CDR3 consists of 14 residues. CDR1 SEHNR and CDR2 FQNEAQ come from the germline V gene (reference sequence). This CDR3 is CASSDRGPGNTIYF. The DNA for the CDR3 is TGTGCCAGCAGCGACAGGGGGCCTGGAAACACCATATATTTT.